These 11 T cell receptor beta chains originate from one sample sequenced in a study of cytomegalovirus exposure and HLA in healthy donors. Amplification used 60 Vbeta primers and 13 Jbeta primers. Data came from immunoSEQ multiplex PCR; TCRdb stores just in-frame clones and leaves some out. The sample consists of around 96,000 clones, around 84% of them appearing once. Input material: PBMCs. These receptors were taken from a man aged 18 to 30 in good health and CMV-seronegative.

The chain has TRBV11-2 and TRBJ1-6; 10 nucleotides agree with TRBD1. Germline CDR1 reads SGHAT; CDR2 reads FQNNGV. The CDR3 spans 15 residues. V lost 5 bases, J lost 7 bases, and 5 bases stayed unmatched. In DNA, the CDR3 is TGTGCCAGCAGCGTGGGACAGGGGAAAAATTCACCCCTCCACTTT. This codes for CASSVGQGKNSPLHF.

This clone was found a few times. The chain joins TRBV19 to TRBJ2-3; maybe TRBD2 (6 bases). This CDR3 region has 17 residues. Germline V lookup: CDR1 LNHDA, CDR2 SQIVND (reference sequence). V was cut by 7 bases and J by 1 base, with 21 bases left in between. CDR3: CASTPFLRGGGTDTQYF. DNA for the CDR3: TGTGCCAGTACTCCTTTCCTTAGGGGCGGGGGCACAGATACGCAGTATTTT.

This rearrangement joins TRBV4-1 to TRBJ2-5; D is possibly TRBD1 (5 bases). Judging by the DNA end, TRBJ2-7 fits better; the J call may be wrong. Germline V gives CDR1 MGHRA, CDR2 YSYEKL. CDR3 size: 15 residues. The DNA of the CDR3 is TGCGCCAGCAGCATACAGGATTCGATATCCTACGAGCAGTACTTC. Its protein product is CASSIQDSISYEQYF.

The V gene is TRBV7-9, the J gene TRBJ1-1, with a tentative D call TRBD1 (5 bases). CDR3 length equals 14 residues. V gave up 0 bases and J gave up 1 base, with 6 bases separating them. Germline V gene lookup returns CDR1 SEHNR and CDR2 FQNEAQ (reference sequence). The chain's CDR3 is CASSLAGQNTEAFF. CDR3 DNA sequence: TGTGCCAGCAGCTTAGCTGGACAGAACACTGAAGCTTTCTTT.

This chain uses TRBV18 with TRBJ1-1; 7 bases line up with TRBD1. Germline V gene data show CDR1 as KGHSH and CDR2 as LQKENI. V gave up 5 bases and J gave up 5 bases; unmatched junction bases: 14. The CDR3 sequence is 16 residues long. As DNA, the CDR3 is TGTGCCAGCTCAGGAACGACACAGGGGATTGGGACTGAAGCTTTCTTT. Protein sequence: CASSGTTQGIGTEAFF.

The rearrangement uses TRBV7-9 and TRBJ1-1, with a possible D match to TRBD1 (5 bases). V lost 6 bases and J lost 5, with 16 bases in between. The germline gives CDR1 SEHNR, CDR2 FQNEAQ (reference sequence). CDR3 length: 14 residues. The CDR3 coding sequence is TGTGCCAGCAGGGGTGGGCAGGGAGGTACTGAAGCTTTCTTT. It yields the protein CASRGGQGGTEAFF.

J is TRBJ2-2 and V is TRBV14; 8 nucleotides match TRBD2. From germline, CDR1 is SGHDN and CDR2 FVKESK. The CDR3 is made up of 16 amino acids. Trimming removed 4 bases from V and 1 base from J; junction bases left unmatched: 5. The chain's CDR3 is CASSPRTSLNTGELFF. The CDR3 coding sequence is TGTGCCAGCAGCCCTCGGACTAGCCTGAACACCGGGGAGCTGTTTTTT. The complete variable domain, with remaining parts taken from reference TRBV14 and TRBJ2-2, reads EAGVTQFPSHSVIEKGQTVTLRCDPISGHDNLYWYRRVMGKEIKFLLHFVKESKQDESGMPNNRFLAERTGGTYSTLKVQPAELEDSGVYFCASSPRTSLNTGELFFGEGSRLTVL.

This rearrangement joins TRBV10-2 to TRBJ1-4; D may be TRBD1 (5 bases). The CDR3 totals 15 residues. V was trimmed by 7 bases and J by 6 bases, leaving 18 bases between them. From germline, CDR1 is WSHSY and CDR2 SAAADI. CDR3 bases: TGCGCCAGCACATCGGGGGGGAGAGGGGATGAAAAACTGTTTTTT. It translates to CASTSGGRGDEKLFF.

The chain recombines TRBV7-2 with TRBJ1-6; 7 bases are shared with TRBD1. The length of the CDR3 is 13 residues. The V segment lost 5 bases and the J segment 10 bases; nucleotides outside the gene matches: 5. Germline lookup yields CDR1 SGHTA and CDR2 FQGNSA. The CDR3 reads CASSERQGSPLHF. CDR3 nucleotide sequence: TGTGCCAGCAGCGAGAGACAGGGATCACCCCTCCACTTT.

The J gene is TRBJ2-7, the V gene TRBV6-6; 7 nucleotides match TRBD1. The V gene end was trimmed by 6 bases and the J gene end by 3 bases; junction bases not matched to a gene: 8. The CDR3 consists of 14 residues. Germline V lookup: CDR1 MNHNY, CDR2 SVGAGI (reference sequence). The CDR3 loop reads CASSHGQDFYEQYF. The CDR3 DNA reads TGTGCCAGCAGCCACGGACAGGATTTCTACGAGCAGTACTTC.

CDR3 nucleotide sequence: TGTGCCAGCAGCTTTATGGCAGGGGGTTCAGGAAACACCATATATTTT. It translates to CASSFMAGGSGNTIYF. This chain connects TRBV7-9 to TRBJ1-3; TRBD1 agrees at 7 bases. CDR3 size: 16 residues. V was pared by 3 bases and J by 4 bases, with 9 bases of the junction left unmatched. CDR1 and CDR2 from the germline V gene are SEHNR and FQNEAQ (reference sequence).